Included here is one TCR beta chain sequence, with context. This sample is drawn from a study of PD-L1 blockade in urothelial cancer. The wider study: Atezolizumab therapy began for patients in about 2014, dosed at 1,200 mg intravenously every 3 weeks. Of approximately 30 patients, twenty-five were males with bladder-origin urothelial cancer. There were a median of about 150,000 T cells in blood samples.

The repertoire was sequenced with immunoSEQ multiplex PCR; TCRdb's copy has only in-frame clones and lacks some. Among approximately 91,000 clones, roughly 85% were seen once, and the ten largest hold approximately 8.4%. Time point meaning: peripheral blood 6 weeks after treatment start. Sample: PBMCs, taken around atezolizumab (anti-PD-L1) treatment. The TCR was taken from a man between 65 and 85 years old with urothelial cancer.

The CDR3 sequence: CASSKALPGHRGIQYF. The CDR3 DNA reads as TGTGCCAGCAGCAAAGCGCTACCGGGTCACCGGGGGATTCAGTACTTC. This chain uses TRBV21-1 with TRBJ2-4; the D segment call TRBD2 is taken from the table without a DNA check. TRBV21-1 constitutes a pseudogene. The CDR3 runs to 16 residues.